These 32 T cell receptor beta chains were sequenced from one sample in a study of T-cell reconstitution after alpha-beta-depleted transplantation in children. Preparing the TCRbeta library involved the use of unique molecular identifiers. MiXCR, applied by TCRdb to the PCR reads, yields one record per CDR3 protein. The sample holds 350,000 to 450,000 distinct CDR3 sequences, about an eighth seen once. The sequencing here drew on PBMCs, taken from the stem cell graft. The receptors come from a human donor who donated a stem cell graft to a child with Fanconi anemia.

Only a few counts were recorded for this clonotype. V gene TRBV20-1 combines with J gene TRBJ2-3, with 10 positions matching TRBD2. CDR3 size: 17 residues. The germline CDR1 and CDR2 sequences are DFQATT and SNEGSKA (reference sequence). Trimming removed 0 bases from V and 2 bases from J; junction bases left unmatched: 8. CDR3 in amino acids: CSARDRLSGGVTDTQYF. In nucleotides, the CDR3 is TGCAGTGCTAGAGATAGGCTAAGCGGGGGGGTCACAGATACGCAGTATTTT.

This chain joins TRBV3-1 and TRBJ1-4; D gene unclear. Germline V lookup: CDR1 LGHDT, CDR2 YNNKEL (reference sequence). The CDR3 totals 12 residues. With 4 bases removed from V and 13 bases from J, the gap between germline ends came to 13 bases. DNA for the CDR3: TGTGCCAGCAGCCCTCGTGGGGTCGGACTGTTTTTT. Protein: CASSPRGVGLFF. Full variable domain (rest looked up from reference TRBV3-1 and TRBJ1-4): DTAVSQTPKYLVTQMGNDKSIKCEQNLGHDTMYWYKQDSKKFLKIMFSYNNKELIINETVPNRFSPKSPDKAHLNLHINSLELGDSAVYFCASSPRGVGLFFGSGTQLSVL.

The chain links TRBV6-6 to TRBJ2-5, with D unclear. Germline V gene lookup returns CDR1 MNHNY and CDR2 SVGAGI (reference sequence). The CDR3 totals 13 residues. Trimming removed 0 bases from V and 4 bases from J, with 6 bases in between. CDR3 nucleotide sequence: TGTGCCAGCAGTTACTCGCGAGGAGAGACCCAGTACTTC. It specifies CASSYSRGETQYF.

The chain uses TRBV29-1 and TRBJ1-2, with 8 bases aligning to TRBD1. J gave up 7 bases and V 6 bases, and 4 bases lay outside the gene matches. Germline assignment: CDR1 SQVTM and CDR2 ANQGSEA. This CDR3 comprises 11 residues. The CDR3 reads CSVDRGSGYTF. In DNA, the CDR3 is TGCAGCGTCGACAGGGGAAGTGGCTACACCTTC.

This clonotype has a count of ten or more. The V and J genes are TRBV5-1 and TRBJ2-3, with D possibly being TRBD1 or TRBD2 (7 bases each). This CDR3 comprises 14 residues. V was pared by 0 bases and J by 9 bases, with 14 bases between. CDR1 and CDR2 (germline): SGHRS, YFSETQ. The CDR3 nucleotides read TGCGCCAGCAGCTTGGGACAGGGAGGGACAACGCAGTATTTT. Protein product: CASSLGQGGTTQYF.

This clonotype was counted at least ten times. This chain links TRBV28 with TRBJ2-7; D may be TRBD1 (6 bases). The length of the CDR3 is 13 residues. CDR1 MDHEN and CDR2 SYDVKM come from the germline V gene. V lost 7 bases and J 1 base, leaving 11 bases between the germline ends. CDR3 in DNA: TGTGCCAGCAATGGACAGTTTTCCTACGAGCAGTACGTC. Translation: CASNGQFSYEQYV.

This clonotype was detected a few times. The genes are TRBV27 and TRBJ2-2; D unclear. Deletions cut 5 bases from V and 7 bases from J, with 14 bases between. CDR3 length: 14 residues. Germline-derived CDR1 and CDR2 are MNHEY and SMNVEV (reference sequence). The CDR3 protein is CASSAWVDRGELFF. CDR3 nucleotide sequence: TGTGCCAGCAGTGCCTGGGTAGACCGCGGGGAGCTGTTTTTT.

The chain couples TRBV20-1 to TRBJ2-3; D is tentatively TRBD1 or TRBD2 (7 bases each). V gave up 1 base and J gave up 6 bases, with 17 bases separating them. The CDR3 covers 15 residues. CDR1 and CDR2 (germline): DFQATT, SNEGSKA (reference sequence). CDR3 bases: TGCAGTGCTAGAGCCCCAGGGGGGGGGCCCGATACGCAGTATTTT. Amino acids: CSARAPGGGPDTQYF.

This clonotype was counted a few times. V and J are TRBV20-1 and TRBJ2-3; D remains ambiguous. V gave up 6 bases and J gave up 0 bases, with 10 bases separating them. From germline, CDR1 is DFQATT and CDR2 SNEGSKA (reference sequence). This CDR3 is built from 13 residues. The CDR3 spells CSADQDSTDTQYF. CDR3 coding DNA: TGCAGTGCGGACCAGGACAGCACAGATACGCAGTATTTT.

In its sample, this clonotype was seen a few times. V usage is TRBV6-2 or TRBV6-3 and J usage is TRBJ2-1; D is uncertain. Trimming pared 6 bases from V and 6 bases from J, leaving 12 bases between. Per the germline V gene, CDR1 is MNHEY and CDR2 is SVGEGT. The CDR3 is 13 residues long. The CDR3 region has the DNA TGTGCCAGCAGCCAAACCTCAGGCAATGAGCAGTTCTTC. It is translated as CASSQTSGNEQFF.

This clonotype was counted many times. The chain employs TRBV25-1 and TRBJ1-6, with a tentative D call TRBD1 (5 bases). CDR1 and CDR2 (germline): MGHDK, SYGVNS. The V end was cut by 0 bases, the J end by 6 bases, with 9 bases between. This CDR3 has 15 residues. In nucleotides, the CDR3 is TGTGCCAGCAGTGAATACCAGGGTAGTAATTCACCCCTCCACTTT. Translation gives CASSEYQGSNSPLHF.

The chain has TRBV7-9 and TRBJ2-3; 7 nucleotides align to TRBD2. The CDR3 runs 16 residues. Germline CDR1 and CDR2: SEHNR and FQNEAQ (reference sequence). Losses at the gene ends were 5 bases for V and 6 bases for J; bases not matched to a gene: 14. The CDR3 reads CASSTPIHGGEDTQYF. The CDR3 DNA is TGTGCCAGCAGCACCCCGATCCATGGGGGGGAGGATACGCAGTATTTT.

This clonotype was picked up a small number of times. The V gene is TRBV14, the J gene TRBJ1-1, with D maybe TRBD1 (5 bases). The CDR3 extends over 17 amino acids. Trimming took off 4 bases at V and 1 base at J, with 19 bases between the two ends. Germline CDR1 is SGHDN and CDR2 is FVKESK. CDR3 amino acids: CASSLDIGQIENTEAFF. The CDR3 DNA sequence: TGTGCCAGCAGCCTAGATATCGGACAAATTGAGAACACTGAAGCTTTCTTT.

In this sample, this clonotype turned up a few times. The CDR3 reads CSARRGTALNTEAFF. CDR3 nucleotide sequence: TGCAGTGCTAGAAGGGGGACCGCTTTGAACACTGAAGCTTTCTTT. This chain joins TRBV20-1 and TRBJ1-1; D perhaps matches TRBD1 (6 bases). The CDR3 is 15 residues long. V was shortened by 2 bases and J by 0 bases, with 13 bases between the two germline ends. The V gene's germline CDR1 is DFQATT and CDR2 SNEGSKA (reference sequence).

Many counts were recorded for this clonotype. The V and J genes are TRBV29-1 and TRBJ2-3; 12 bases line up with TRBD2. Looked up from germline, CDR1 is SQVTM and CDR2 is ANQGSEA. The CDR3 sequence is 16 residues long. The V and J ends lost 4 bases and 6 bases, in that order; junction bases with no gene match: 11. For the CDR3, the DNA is TGCAGCGTTGCGGGGGTGACTAGCGGGGGCGGGGATACGCAGTATTTT. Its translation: CSVAGVTSGGGDTQYF.

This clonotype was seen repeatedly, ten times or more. Written as DNA, the CDR3 is TGTGCCAGCAGTCCCGACGATGTTAGAGATACGCAGTATTTT. It yields the protein CASSPDDVRDTQYF. This chain connects TRBV12-3 or TRBV12-4 to TRBJ2-3; D gene unclear. The CDR3 contains 14 residues. V was shortened by 5 bases and J by 5 bases, with 14 bases between the two germline ends.

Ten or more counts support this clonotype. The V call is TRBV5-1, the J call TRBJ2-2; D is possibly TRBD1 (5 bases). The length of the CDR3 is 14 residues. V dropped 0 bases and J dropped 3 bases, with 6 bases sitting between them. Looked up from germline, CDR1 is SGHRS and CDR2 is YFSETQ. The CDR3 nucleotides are TGCGCCAGCAGCTTGGAAGGGGACACCGGGGAGCTGTTTTTT. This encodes CASSLEGDTGELFF.

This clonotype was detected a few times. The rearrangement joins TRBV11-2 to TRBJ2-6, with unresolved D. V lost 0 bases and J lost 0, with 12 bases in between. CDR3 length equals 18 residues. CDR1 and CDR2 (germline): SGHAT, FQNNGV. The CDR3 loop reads CASSLDPLFGSGANVLTF. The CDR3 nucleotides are TGTGCCAGCAGCTTAGATCCCCTTTTCGGCTCTGGGGCCAACGTCCTGACTTTC. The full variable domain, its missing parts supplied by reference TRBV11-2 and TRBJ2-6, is EAGVAQSPRYKIIEKRQSVAFWCNPISGHATLYWYQQILGQGPKLLIQFQNNGVVDDSQLPKDRFSAERLKGVDSTLKIQPAKLEDSAVYLCASSLDPLFGSGANVLTFGAGSRLTVL.

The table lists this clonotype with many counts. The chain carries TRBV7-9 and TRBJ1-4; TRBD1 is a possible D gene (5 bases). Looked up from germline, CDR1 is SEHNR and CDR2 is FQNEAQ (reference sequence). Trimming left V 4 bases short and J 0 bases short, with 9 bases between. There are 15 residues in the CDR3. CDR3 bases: TGTGCCAGCAGCTCCCCGGGGGCAACTAATGAAAAACTGTTTTTT. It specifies CASSSPGATNEKLFF.

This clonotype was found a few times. The CDR3 DNA reads as TGCGCCAGCAGCCGTCTTAAGGCGGACGATTCTTATGGCTACACCTTC. Its protein product is CASSRLKADDSYGYTF. V and J are TRBV4-3 and TRBJ1-2; the D is unclear. CDR1 and CDR2 (germline): LGHNA, YSLEER. The CDR3 is 16 residues long. The germline V and J ends were trimmed by 4 bases and 5 bases, with 20 bases remaining between them.

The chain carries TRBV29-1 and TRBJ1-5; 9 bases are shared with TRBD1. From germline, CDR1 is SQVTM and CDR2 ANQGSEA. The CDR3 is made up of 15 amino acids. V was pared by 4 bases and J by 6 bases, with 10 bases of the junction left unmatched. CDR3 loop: CSVVEGQGLGQPQHF. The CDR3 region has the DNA TGCAGCGTTGTAGAGGGACAGGGATTAGGTCAGCCCCAGCATTTT.

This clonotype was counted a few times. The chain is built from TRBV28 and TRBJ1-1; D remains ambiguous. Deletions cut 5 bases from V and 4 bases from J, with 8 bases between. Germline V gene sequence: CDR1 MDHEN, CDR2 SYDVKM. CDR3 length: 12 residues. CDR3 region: CASSPQSTEAFF. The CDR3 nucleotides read TGTGCCAGCAGTCCCCAGAGCACTGAAGCTTTCTTT.

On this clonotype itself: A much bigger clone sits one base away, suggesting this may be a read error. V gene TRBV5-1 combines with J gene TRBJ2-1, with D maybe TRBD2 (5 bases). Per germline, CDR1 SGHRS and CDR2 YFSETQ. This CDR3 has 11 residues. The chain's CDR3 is CASSLAEEHFF. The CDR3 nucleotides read TGCGCCAGCAGCTTGGCGGAGGAGCATTTCTTC. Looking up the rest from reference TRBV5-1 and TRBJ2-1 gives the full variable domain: KAGVTQTPRYLIKTRGQQVTLSCSPISGHRSVSWYQQTPGQGLQFLFEYFSETQRNKGNFPGRFSGRQFSNSRSEMNVSTLELGDSALYLCASSLAEEHFFGPGTRLTVL.

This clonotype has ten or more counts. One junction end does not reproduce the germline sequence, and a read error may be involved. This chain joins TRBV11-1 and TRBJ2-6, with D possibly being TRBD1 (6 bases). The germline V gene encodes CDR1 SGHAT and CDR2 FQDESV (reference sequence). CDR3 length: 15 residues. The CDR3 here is CASTLQGSGANVLTF. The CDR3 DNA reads TGTGCCAGCACCTTACAGGGCTCTGGGGCCAACGTCCTGACTTTC. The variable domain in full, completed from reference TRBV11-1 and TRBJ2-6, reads EAEVAQSPRYKITEKSQAVAFWCDPISGHATLYWYRQILGQGPELLVQFQDESVVDDSQLPKDRFSAERLKGVDSTLKIQPAELGDSAMYLCASTLQGSGANVLTFGAGSRLTVL.

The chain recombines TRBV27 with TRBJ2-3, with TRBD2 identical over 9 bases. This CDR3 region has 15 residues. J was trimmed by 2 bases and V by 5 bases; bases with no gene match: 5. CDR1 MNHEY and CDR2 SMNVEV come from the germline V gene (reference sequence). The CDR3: CASSHSGGYTDTQYF. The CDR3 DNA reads TGTGCCAGCAGTCACAGCGGGGGGTACACAGATACGCAGTATTTT.

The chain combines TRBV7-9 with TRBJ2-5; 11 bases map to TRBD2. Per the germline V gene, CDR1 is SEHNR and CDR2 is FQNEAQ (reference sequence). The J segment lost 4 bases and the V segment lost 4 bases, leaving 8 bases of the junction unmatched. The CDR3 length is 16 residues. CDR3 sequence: CASSSAPLAGVETQYF. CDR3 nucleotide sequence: TGTGCCAGCAGCTCGGCTCCACTAGCGGGGGTAGAGACCCAGTACTTC.

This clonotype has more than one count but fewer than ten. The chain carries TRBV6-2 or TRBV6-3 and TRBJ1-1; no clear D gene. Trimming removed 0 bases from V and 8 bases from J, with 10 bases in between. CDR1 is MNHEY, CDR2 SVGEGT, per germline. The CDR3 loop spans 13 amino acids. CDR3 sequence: CASSYSLTKEAFF. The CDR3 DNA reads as TGTGCCAGCAGTTACTCCCTTACGAAAGAAGCTTTCTTT.

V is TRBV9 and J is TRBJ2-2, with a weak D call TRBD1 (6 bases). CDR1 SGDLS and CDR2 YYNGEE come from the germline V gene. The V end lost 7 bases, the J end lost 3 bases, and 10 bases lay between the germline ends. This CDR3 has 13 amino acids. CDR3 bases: TGTGCCAGCCAGGGGTTTCACACCGGGGAGCTGTTTTTT. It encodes CASQGFHTGELFF.

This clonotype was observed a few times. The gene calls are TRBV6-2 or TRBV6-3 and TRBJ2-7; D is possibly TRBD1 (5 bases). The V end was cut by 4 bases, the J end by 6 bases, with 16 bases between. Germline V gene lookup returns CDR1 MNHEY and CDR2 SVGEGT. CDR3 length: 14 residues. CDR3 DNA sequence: TGTGCCAGCAGTTTCCGTATTGACAGAGCCGAGCAGTACGTC. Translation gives CASSFRIDRAEQYV.

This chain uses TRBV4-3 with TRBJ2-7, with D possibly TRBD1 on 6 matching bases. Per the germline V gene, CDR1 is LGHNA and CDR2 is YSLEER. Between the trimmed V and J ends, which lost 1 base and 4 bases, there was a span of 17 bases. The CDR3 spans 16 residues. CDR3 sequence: CASSQASQGLGYEQYF. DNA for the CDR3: TGCGCCAGCAGCCAAGCAAGTCAGGGGTTGGGGTACGAGCAGTACTTC.

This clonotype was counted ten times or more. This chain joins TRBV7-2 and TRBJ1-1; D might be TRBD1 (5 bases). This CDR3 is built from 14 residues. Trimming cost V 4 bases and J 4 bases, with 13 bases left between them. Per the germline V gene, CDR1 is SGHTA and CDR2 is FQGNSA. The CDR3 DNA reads TGTGCCAGCAGCTCGTCTCTGGGGGTCACTGAAGCTTTCTTT. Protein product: CASSSSLGVTEAFF.

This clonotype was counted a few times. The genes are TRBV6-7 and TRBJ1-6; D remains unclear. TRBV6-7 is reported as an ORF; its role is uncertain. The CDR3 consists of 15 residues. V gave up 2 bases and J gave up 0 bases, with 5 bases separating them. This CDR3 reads CASSYESSYNSPLHF. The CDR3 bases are TGTGCCAGCAGTTACGAGAGCTCCTATAATTCACCCCTCCACTTT.